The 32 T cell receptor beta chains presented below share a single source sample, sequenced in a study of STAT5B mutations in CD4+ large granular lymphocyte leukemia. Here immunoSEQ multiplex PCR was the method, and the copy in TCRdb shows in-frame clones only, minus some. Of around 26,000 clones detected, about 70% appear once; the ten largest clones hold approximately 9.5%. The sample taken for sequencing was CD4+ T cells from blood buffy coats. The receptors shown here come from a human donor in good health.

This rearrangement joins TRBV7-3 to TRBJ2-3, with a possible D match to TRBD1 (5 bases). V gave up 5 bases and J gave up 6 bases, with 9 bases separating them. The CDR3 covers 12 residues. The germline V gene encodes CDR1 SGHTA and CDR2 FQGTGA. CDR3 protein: CASSPAGDTQYF. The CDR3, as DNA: TGTGCCAGCAGCCCCGCAGGGGATACGCAGTATTTT. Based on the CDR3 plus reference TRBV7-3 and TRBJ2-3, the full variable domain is GAGVSQTPSNKVTEKGKYVELRCDPISGHTALYWYRQSLGQGPEFLIYFQGTGAADDSGLPNDRFFAVRPEGSVSTLKIQRTERGDSAVYLCASSPAGDTQYFGPGTRLTVL.

The CDR3 reads CASSIVFATELNTEAFF. The CDR3 DNA is TGTGCCAGTAGTATAGTGTTCGCGACAGAACTGAACACTGAAGCTTTCTTT. The chain joins TRBV19 to TRBJ1-1; tentatively, D is TRBD1 (5 bases). Per the germline V gene, CDR1 is LNHDA and CDR2 is SQIVND (reference sequence). The CDR3 loop spans 17 amino acids. The V end lost 1 base, the J end lost 0 bases, and 15 bases lay between the germline ends.

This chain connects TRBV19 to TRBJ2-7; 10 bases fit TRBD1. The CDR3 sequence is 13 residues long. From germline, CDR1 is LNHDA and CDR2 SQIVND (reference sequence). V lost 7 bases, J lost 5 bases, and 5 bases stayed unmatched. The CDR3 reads CASTQGTGDEQYF. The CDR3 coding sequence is TGTGCCAGTACTCAAGGGACAGGGGACGAGCAGTACTTC.

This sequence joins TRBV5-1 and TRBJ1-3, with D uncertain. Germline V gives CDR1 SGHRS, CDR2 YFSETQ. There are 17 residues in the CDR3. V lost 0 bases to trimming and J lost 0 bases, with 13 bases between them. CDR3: CASSLGDRVSSGNTIYF. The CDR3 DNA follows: TGCGCCAGCAGCTTGGGCGACCGGGTGAGCTCTGGAAACACCATATATTTT.

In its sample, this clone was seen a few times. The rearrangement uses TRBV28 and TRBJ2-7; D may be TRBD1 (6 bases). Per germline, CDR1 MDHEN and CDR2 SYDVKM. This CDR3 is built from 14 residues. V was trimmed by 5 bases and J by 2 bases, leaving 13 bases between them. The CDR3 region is CASSPPGQTYEQYF. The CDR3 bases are TGTGCCAGCAGTCCTCCCGGACAGACCTACGAGCAGTACTTC.

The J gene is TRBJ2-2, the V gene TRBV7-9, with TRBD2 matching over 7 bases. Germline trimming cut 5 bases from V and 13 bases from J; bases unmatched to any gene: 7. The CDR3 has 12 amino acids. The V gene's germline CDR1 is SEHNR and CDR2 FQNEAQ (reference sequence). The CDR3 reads CASSLDGRRLFF. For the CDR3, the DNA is TGTGCCAGCAGCCTGGACGGGAGGCGGCTGTTTTTT.

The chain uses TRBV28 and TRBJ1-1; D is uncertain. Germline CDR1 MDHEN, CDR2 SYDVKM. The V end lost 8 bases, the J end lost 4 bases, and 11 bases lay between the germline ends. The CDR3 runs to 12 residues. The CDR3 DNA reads TGTGCCAGCTGGACGGGCGGCACTGAAGCTTTCTTT. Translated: CASWTGGTEAFF. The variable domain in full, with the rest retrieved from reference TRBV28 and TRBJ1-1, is DVKVTQSSRYLVKRTGEKVFLECVQDMDHENMFWYRQDPGLGLRLIYFSYDVKMKEKGDIPEGYSVSREKKERFSLILESASTNQTSMYLCASWTGGTEAFFGQGTRLTVV.

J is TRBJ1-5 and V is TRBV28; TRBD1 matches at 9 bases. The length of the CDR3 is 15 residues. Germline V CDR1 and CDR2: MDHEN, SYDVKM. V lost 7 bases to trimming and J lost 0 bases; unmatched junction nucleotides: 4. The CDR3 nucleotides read TGTGCCAGCAAGCCGGGACAGGGTAGCAATCAGCCCCAGCATTTT. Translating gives CASKPGQGSNQPQHF. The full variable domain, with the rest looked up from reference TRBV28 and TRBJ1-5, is DVKVTQSSRYLVKRTGEKVFLECVQDMDHENMFWYRQDPGLGLRLIYFSYDVKMKEKGDIPEGYSVSREKKERFSLILESASTNQTSMYLCASKPGQGSNQPQHFGDGTRLSIL.

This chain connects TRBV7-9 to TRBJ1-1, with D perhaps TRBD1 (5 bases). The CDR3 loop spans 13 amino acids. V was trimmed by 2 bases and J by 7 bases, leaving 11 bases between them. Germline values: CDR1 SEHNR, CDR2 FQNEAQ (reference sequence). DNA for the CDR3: TGTGCCAGCAGCTTAAAGGTAGGGGATGAAGCTTTCTTT. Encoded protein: CASSLKVGDEAFF.

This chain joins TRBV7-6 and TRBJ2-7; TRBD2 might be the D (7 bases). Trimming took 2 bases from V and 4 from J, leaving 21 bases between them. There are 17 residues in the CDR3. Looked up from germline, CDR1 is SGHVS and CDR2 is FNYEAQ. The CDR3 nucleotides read TGTGCCAGCAGCTTAAGGGGCCGGGCAGGGGAGGGTTACGAGCAGTACTTC. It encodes CASSLRGRAGEGYEQYF. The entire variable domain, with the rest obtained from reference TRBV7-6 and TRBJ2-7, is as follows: GAGVSQSPRYKVTKRGQDVALRCDPISGHVSLYWYRQALGQGPEFLTYFNYEAQQDKSGLPNDRFSAERPEGSISTLTIQRTEQRDSAMYRCASSLRGRAGEGYEQYFGPGTRLTVT.

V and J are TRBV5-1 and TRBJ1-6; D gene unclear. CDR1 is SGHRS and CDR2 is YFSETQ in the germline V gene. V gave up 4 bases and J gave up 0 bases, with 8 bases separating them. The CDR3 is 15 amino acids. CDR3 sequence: CASSEESSYNSPLHF. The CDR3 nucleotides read TGCGCCAGCAGCGAAGAGAGCTCCTATAATTCACCCCTCCACTTT. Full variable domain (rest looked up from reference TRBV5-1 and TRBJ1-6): KAGVTQTPRYLIKTRGQQVTLSCSPISGHRSVSWYQQTPGQGLQFLFEYFSETQRNKGNFPGRFSGRQFSNSRSEMNVSTLELGDSALYLCASSEESSYNSPLHFGNGTRLTVT.

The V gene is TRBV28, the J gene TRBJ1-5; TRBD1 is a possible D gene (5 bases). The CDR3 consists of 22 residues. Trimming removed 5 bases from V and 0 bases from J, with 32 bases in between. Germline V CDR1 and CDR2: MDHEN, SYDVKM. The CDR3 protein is CASSPTWGEKVVAAFSNQPQHF. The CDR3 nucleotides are TGTGCCAGCAGTCCGACGTGGGGGGAAAAAGTGGTTGCGGCCTTTAGCAATCAGCCCCAGCATTTT.

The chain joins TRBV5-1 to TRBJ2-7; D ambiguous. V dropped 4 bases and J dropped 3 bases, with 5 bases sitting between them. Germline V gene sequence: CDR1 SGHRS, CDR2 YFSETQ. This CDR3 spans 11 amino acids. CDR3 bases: TGCGCCAGCAGCATTGACTACGAGCAGTACTTC. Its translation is CASSIDYEQYF.

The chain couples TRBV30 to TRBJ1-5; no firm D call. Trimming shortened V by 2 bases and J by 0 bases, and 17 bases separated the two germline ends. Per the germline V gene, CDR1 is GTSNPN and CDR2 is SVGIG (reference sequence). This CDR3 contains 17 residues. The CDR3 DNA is TGTGCCTGGAGTCACCAGCCTTACAGTTATAGCAATCAGCCCCAGCATTTT. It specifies CAWSHQPYSYSNQPQHF.

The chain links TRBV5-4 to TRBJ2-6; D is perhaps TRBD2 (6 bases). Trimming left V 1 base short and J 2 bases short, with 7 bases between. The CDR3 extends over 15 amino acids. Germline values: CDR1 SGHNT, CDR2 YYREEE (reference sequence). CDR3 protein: CASSLWGAGANVLTF. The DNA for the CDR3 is TGTGCCAGCAGCTTGTGGGGGGCTGGGGCCAACGTCCTGACTTTC.

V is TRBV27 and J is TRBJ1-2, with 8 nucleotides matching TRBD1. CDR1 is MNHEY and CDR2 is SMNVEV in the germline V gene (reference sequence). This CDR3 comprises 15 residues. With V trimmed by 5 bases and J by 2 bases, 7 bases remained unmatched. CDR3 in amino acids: CASSPRGRWNYGYTF. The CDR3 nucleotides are TGTGCCAGCAGTCCCAGGGGGCGATGGAACTATGGCTACACCTTC.

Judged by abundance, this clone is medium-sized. In DNA form, the CDR3 reads TGTGCCAGTAGTATGTCGGCTAGCGGGAGGTCCTACGAGCAGTACTTC. It encodes CASSMSASGRSYEQYF. V and J are TRBV19 and TRBJ2-7; the match to TRBD2 covers 11 bases. The V gene end was trimmed by 3 bases and the J gene end by 1 base; junction bases not matched to a gene: 5. This CDR3 region has 16 residues. Per germline, CDR1 LNHDA and CDR2 SQIVND (reference sequence).

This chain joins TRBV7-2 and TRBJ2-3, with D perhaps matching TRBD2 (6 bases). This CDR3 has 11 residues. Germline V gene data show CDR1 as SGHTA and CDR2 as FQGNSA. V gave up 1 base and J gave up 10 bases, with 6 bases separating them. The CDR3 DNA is TGTGCCAGCAGCTTAGAGCGGGCGCAGTATTTT. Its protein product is CASSLERAQYF.

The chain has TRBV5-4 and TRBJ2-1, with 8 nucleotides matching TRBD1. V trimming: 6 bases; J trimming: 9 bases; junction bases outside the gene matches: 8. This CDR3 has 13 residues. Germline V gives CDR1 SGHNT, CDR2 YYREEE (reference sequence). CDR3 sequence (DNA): TGTGCCAGCATCGAACAGGGGGTTGGTGAGCAGTTCTTC. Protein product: CASIEQGVGEQFF.

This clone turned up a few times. The CDR3 is CASRGTGDEQYV. The CDR3 nucleotides are TGTGCCAGCAGGGGGACAGGGGACGAGCAGTACGTC. The genes are TRBV6-6 and TRBJ2-7; 10 positions agree with TRBD1. The germline V gene has CDR1 MNHNY and CDR2 SVGAGI (reference sequence). V lost 6 bases, J lost 5 bases, and 1 base stayed unmatched. The CDR3 is made up of 12 amino acids.

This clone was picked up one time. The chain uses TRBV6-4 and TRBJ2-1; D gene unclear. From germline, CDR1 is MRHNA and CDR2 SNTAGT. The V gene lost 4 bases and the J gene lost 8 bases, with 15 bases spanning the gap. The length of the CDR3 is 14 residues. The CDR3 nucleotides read TGTGCCAGCAGTGGGGGATGGCCGGCGTATGAGCAGTTCTTC. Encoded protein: CASSGGWPAYEQFF.

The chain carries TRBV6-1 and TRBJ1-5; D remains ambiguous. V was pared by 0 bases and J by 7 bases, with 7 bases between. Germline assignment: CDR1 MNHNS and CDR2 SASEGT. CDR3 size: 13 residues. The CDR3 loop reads CASSEADVQPQHF. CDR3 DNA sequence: TGTGCCAGCAGTGAAGCGGATGTACAGCCCCAGCATTTT.

This CDR3 is CASSPRTGRNGELFF. CDR3 DNA: TGTGCCAGCAGCCCTCGGACAGGGCGGAACGGGGAGCTGTTTTTT. The J gene is TRBJ2-2, the V gene TRBV7-2; 8 bases are a match to TRBD1. CDR3 length: 15 amino acids. The ends lost 5 bases at V and 7 bases at J; junction bases unmatched: 9. Germline loops: CDR1 SGHTA, CDR2 FQGNSA.

Written as DNA, the CDR3 is TGTGCCAGCGCGATGGGGGAGAATAATTCACCCCTCCACTTT. It is translated as CASAMGENNSPLHF. The chain employs TRBV7-8 and TRBJ1-6; D is possibly TRBD1 (5 bases). The CDR3 length is 14 residues. V lost 8 bases to trimming and J lost 5 bases, with 13 bases between them. In germline, CDR1 is SGHVS, CDR2 FQNEAQ.

The CDR3 DNA reads as TGTGCCAGCAGCGTAGATCCGGGCCGCCAACGAACCATATATTTT. The encoded protein is CASSVDPGRQRTIYF. The rearrangement links TRBV9 to TRBJ1-3; no definite D call. CDR3 length: 15 amino acids. The germline CDR1 and CDR2 sequences are SGDLS and YYNGEE. Deletions cut 0 bases from V and 10 bases from J, with 17 bases between.

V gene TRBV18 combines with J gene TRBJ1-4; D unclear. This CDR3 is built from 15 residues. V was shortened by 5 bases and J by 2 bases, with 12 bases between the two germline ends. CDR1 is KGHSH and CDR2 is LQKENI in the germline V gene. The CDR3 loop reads CASSSGLQTNEKLFF. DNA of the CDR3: TGTGCCAGCTCATCCGGTCTGCAGACTAATGAAAAACTGTTTTTT.

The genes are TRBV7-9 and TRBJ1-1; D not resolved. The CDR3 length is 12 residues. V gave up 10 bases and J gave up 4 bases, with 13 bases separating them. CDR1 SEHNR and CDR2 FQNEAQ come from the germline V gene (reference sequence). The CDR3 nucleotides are TGTGCCACTCAAAACGGGGTCACTGAAGCTTTCTTT. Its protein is CATQNGVTEAFF.

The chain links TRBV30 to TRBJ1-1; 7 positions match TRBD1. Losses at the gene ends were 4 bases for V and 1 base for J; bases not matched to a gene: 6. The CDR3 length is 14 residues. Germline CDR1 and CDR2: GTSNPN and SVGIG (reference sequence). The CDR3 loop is CAWTVTGKNTEAFF. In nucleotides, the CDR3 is TGTGCCTGGACTGTGACAGGGAAGAACACTGAAGCTTTCTTT.

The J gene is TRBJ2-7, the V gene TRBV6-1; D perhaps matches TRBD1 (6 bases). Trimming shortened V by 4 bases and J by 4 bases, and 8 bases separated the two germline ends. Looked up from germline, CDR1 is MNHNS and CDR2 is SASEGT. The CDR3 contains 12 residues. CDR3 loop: CASSVQGYEQYV. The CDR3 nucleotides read TGTGCCAGCAGTGTACAGGGTTACGAGCAGTACGTC.

CDR3 in DNA: TGCAGCGGGGGGGCGGGGACAGTGTACAATGAGCAGTTCTTC. It specifies CSGGAGTVYNEQFF. The genes are TRBV29-1 and TRBJ2-1, with D tentatively TRBD1 (7 bases). The CDR3 is made up of 14 amino acids. Trimming shortened V by 7 bases and J by 4 bases, and 17 bases separated the two germline ends. The V gene's germline CDR1 is SQVTM and CDR2 ANQGSEA.

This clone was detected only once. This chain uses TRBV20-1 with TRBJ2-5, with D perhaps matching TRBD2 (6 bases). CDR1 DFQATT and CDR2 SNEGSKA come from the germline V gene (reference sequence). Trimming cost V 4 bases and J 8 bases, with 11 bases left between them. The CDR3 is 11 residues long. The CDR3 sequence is CSANTGATQYF. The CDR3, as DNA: TGCAGTGCTAATACGGGAGCAACCCAGTACTTC.

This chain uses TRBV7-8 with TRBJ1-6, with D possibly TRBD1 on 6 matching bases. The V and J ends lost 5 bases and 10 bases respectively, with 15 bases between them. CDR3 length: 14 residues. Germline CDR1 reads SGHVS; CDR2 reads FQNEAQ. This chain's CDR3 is CASSPLAQGSPLHF. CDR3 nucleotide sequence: TGTGCCAGCAGCCCCCTCGCACAGGGATCACCCCTCCACTTT. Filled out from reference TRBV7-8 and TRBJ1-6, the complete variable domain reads GAGVSQSPRYKVAKRGQDVALRCDPISGHVSLFWYQQALGQGPEFLTYFQNEAQLDKSGLPSDRFFAERPEGSVSTLKIQRTQQEDSAVYLCASSPLAQGSPLHFGNGTRLTVT.